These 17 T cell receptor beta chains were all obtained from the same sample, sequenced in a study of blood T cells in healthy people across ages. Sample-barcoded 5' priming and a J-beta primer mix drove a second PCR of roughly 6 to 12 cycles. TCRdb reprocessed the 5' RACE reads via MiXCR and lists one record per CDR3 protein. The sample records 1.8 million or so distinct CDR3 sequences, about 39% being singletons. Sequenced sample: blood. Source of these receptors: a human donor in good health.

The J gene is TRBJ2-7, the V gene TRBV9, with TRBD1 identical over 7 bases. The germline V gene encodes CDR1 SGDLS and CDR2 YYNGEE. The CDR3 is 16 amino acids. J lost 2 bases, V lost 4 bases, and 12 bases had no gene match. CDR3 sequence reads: CASSSRGTDAAYEQYF. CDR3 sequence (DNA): TGTGCCAGCAGCTCACGAGGGACAGATGCTGCCTACGAGCAGTACTTC.

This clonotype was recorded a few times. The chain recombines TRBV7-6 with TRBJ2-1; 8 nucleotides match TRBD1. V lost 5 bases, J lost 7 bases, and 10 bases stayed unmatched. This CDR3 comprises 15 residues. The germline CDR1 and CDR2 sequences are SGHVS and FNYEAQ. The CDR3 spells CASSDKPGQDNEQFF. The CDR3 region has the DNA TGTGCCAGCAGCGATAAACCGGGACAGGATAATGAGCAGTTCTTC.

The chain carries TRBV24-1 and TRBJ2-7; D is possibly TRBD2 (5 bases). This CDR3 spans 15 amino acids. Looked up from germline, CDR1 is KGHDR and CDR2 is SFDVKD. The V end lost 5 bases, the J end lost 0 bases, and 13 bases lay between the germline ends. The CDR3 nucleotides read TGTGCCACCAGTGCCCTTGGGGAGAGCTCCTACGAGCAGTACTTC. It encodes CATSALGESSYEQYF.

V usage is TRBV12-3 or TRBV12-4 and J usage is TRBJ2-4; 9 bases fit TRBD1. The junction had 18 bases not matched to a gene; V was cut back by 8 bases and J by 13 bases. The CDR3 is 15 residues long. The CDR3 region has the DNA TGTGCCAGCGGTGCTACCGGGACAGGGTTTTTTGAGCAGTACTTC. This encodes CASGATGTGFFEQYF.

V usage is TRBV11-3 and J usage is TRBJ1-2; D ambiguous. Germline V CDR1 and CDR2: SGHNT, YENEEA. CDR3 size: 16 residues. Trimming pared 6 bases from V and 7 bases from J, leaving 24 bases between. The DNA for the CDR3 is TGTGCCAGCAGTTCCCCCGCCGGGCGCCAGTTGGGTGGCTACACCTTC. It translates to CASSSPAGRQLGGYTF. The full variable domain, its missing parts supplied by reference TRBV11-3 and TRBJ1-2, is EAGVVQSPRYKIIEKKQPVAFWCNPISGHNTLYWYLQNLGQGPELLIRYENEEAVDDSQLPKDRFSAERLKGVDSTLKIQPAELGDSAVYLCASSSPAGRQLGGYTFGSGTRLTVV.

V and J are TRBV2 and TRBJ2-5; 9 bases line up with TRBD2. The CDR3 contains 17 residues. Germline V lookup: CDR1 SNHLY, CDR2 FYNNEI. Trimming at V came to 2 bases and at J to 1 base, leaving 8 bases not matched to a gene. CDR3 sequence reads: CASSESGTSRFQETQYF. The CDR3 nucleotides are TGTGCCAGCAGTGAATCGGGGACTAGCAGATTCCAAGAGACCCAGTACTTC.

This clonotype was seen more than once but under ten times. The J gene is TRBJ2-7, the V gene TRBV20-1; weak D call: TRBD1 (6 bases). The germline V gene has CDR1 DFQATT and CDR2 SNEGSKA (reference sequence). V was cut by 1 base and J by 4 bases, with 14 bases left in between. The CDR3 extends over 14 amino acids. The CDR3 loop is CSARGGQNMYEQYF. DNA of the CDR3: TGCAGTGCTAGAGGGGGACAAAACATGTACGAGCAGTACTTC.

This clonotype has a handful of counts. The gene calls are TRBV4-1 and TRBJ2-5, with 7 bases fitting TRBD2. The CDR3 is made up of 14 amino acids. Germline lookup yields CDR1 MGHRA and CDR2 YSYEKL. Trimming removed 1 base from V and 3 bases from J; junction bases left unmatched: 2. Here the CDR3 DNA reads TGCGCCAGCAGCCAAGTGAGCGGGGAAGAGACCCAGTACTTC. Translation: CASSQVSGEETQYF.

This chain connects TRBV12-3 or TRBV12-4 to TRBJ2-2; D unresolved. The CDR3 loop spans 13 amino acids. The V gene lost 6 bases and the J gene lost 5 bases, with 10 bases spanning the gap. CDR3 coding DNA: TGTGCCAGCAGGGCCGGCAGAACCGGGGAGCTGTTTTTT. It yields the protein CASRAGRTGELFF.

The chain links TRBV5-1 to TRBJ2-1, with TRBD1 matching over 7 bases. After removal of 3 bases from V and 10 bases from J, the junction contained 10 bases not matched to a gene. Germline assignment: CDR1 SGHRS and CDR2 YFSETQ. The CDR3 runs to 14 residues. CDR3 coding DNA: TGCGCCAGCAGCTCAGGACAGGTCTCCTACGAGCAGTTCTTC. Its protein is CASSSGQVSYEQFF.

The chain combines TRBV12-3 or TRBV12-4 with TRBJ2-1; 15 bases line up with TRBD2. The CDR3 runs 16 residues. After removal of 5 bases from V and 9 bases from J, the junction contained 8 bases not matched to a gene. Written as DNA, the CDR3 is TGTGCCAGCAGTCCCCGGACTAGCGGGGGGGCCGGTGAGCAGTTCTTC. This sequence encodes CASSPRTSGGAGEQFF.

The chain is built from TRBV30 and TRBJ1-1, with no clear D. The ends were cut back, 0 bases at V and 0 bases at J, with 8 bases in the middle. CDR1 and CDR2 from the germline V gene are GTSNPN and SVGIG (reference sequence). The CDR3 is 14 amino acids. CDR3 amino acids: CAWSVGPMNTEAFF. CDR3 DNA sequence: TGTGCCTGGAGTGTTGGGCCCATGAACACTGAAGCTTTCTTT.

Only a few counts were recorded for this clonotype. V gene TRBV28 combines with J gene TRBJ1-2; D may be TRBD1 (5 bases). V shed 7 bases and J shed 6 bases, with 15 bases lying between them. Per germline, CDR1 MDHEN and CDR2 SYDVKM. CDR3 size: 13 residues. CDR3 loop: CASTLPGRDGYTF. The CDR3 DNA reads TGTGCCAGCACTTTGCCAGGGAGGGATGGCTACACCTTC.

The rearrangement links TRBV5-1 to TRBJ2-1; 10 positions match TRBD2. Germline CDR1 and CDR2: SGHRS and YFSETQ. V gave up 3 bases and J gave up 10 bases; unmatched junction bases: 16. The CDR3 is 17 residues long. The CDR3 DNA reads TGCGCCAGCAGCTCCACTCCTAGCGGGGGCCCCCTTAGGGAGCAGTTCTTC. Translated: CASSSTPSGGPLREQFF.

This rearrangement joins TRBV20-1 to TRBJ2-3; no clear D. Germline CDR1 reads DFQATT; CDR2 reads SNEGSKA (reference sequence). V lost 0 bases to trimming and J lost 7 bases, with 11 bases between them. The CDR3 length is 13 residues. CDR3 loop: CSAREAAQYTQYF. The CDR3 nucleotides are TGCAGTGCTAGAGAGGCCGCACAGTATACGCAGTATTTT.

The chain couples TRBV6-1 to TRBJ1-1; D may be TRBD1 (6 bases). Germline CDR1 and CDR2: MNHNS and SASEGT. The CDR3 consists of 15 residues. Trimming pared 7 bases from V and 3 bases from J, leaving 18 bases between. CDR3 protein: CASTPTQYRDTEAFF. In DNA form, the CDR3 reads TGTGCCAGCACTCCGACGCAGTACAGGGACACTGAAGCTTTCTTT.

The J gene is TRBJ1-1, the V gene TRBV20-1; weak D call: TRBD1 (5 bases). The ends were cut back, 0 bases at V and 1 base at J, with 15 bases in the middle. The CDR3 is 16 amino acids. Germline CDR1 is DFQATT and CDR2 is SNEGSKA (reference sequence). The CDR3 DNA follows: TGCAGTGCTAGAGATCTGTTTAGGGGACCGAACACTGAAGCTTTCTTT. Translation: CSARDLFRGPNTEAFF.